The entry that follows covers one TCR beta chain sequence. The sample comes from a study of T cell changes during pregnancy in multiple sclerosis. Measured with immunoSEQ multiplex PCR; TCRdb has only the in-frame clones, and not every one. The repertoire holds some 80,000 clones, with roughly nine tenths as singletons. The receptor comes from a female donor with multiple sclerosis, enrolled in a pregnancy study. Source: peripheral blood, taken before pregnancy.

The chain's CDR3 is CAWSVHSRENEKLFF. CDR3 nucleotides: TGTGCCTGGAGTGTACATTCCAGGGAAAATGAAAAACTGTTTTTT. This chain joins TRBV30 and TRBJ1-4; weak D call: TRBD1 (5 bases). Trimming removed 0 bases at V and 5 bases at J, with 13 bases between. The CDR3 totals 15 residues. CDR1 is GTSNPN and CDR2 is SVGIG in the germline V gene (reference sequence).